The 8 T cell receptor beta chains below all came from one sample that was sequenced in a study of OX40 agonist ivuxolimab in advanced cancers. The method was immunoSEQ multiplex PCR; TCRdb's version includes in-frame clones alone and lacks a portion of them. The table shows tens of thousands of clones, with about 88% occurring only once. The starting material was CD4+ or CD8+ T cells sorted from blood, obtained in a trial of the OX40 agonist ivuxolimab. These receptors originate from an adult with an advanced solid tumor such as melanoma, head and neck, liver or kidney cancer.

This chain joins TRBV5-1 and TRBJ2-2; possible D gene TRBD1, 5 bases. V lost 2 bases and J lost 7, with 6 bases in between. The CDR3 extends over 12 amino acids. Germline V CDR1 and CDR2: SGHRS, YFSETQ. Here the CDR3 DNA reads TGCGCCAGCAGCTTTCAGGGCGGGGAGCTGTTTTTT. Translated: CASSFQGGELFF.

CDR3 sequence (DNA): TGTGCCACCAGGGACAGGGGAGGCAGTGAGGAAAAACTGTTTTTT. Its translation is CATRDRGGSEEKLFF. The chain recombines TRBV19 with TRBJ1-4, with 10 bases identical to TRBD1. Germline loops: CDR1 LNHDA, CDR2 SQIVND (reference sequence). The CDR3 runs 15 residues. V was pared by 10 bases and J by 8 bases, with 13 bases of the junction left unmatched.

The rearrangement uses TRBV15 and TRBJ2-5, with 9 bases matching TRBD1. V was pared by 4 bases and J by 2 bases, with 5 bases of the junction left unmatched. The CDR3 covers 15 residues. Looked up from germline, CDR1 is LNHNV and CDR2 is YYDKDF (reference sequence). The CDR3 here is CATSKTTGGQETQYF. As DNA, the CDR3 is TGTGCCACCAGCAAAACGACAGGGGGACAAGAGACCCAGTACTTC.

The gene calls are TRBV7-2 and TRBJ2-1; possible D gene TRBD2, 5 bases. This CDR3 is built from 15 residues. Germline loops: CDR1 SGHTA, CDR2 FQGNSA. The V end lost 1 base, the J end lost 4 bases, and 11 bases lay between the germline ends. The CDR3 sequence is CASSLGPAEYNEQFF. The CDR3 DNA sequence: TGTGCCAGCAGCTTAGGCCCAGCGGAGTACAATGAGCAGTTCTTC.

The rearrangement joins TRBV19 to TRBJ2-2, with 13 positions matching TRBD2. V lost 5 bases, J lost 6 bases, and 9 bases stayed unmatched. Germline V CDR1 and CDR2: LNHDA, SQIVND (reference sequence). This CDR3 contains 17 residues. The CDR3 sequence: CASSPRTSGGGSGELFF. CDR3 DNA: TGTGCCAGTAGTCCCCGGACTAGCGGGGGCGGATCCGGGGAGCTGTTTTTT.

The chain is built from TRBV5-1 and TRBJ2-5; possible D gene TRBD2, 5 bases. The CDR3 covers 13 residues. V shed 0 bases and J shed 4 bases, with 7 bases lying between them. From germline, CDR1 is SGHRS and CDR2 YFSETQ. CDR3 sequence reads: CASSLGLAETQYF. The CDR3 DNA follows: TGCGCCAGCAGCTTGGGTCTAGCAGAGACCCAGTACTTC.

V is TRBV5-4 and J is TRBJ1-2; D is unresolved. CDR1 SGHNT and CDR2 YYREEE come from the germline V gene (reference sequence). CDR3 length: 14 amino acids. The germline V and J ends were trimmed by 4 bases and 0 bases, with 10 bases remaining between them. The CDR3 DNA sequence: TGTGCCAGCAGCCTCACAGAATCTAACTATGGCTACACCTTC. Translation: CASSLTESNYGYTF.

This clone was detected only a few times. The chain links TRBV5-4 to TRBJ1-6; possible D gene TRBD1, 5 bases. CDR1 and CDR2 (germline): SGHNT, YYREEE (reference sequence). Trimming cost V 0 bases and J 9 bases, with 13 bases left between them. This CDR3 spans 15 amino acids. CDR3 nucleotides: TGTGCCAGCAGCTTGGAGGAGGGGATCGGTTCACCCCTCCACTTT. This sequence encodes CASSLEEGIGSPLHF. The whole variable domain, filled in from reference TRBV5-4 and TRBJ1-6, reads ETGVTQSPTHLIKTRGQQVTLRCSSQSGHNTVSWYQQALGQGPQFIFQYYREEENGRGNFPPRFSGLQFPNYSSELNVNALELDDSALYLCASSLEEGIGSPLHFGNGTRLTVT.